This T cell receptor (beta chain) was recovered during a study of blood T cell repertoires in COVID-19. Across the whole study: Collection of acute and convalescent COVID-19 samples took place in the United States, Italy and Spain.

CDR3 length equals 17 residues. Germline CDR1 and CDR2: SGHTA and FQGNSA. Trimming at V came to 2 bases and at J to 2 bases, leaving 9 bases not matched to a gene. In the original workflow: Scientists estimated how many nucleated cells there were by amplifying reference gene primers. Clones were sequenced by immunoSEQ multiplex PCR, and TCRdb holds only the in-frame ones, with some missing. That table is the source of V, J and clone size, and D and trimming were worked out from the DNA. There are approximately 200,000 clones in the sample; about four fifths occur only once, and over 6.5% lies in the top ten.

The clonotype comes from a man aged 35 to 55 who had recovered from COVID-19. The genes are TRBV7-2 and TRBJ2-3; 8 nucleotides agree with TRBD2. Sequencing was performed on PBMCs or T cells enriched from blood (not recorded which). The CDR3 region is CASSLLPAGAYTDTQYF. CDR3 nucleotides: TGTGCCAGCAGCTTACTCCCAGCGGGGGCCTACACAGATACGCAGTATTTT.